These 21 T cell receptor beta chains were all obtained from the same sample, sequenced in a study of cytomegalovirus exposure and HLA in healthy donors. PCR amplification relied on 60 Vbeta primers (plus 13 Jbeta primers). TCRdb's copy holds only in-frame clones and misses some; the assay was immunoSEQ multiplex PCR. The data show under 150,000 clones, around 79% seen once. Sequencing was carried out using PBMCs. These receptors came from a woman aged 40 to 55 in good health and CMV-seronegative.

This sequence joins TRBV7-9 and TRBJ2-7; 8 bases agree with TRBD1. Germline V CDR1 and CDR2: SEHNR, FQNEAQ (reference sequence). This CDR3 has 16 residues. The V and J ends lost 5 bases and 6 bases, in that order; junction bases with no gene match: 15. CDR3 DNA sequence: TGTGCCAGCAGCCATTCTTCCGGGACAGGTTCAACCGAGCAGTACTTC. Its translation: CASSHSSGTGSTEQYF.

The chain combines TRBV9 with TRBJ1-2; tentative D call: TRBD1 (5 bases). CDR3 length equals 17 residues. Trimming left V 0 bases short and J 2 bases short, with 17 bases between. From germline, CDR1 is SGDLS and CDR2 YYNGEE. The CDR3: CASSVVIQGVLNYGYTF. In DNA, the CDR3 is TGTGCCAGCAGCGTAGTGATCCAGGGCGTTCTCAACTATGGCTACACCTTC. The full variable domain, with the rest looked up from reference TRBV9 and TRBJ1-2, is DSGVTQTPKHLITATGQRVTLRCSPRSGDLSVYWYQQSLDQGLQFLIQYYNGEERAKGNILERFSAQQFPDLHSELNLSSLELGDSALYFCASSVVIQGVLNYGYTFGSGTRLTVV.

The chain joins TRBV6-5 to TRBJ1-1, with D perhaps TRBD1 (6 bases). The CDR3 runs to 14 residues. CDR1 MNHEY and CDR2 SVGAGI come from the germline V gene. V was clipped by 2 bases and J by 1 base, with 8 bases between them. The CDR3 bases are TGTGCCAGCAGTTACGGGGACACGAACACTGAAGCTTTCTTT. Its translation: CASSYGDTNTEAFF.

The gene calls are TRBV10-3 and TRBJ2-4, with 11 bases matching TRBD1. The CDR3 totals 14 residues. V trimming: 6 bases; J trimming: 6 bases; junction bases outside the gene matches: 4. Germline CDR1 is ENHRY and CDR2 is SYGVKD. In nucleotides, the CDR3 is TGTGCCATCAGCGGCGGGACAGGGGGAAACATTCAGTACTTC. This codes for CAISGGTGGNIQYF.

This chain links TRBV2 with TRBJ1-2; D is ambiguous. CDR1 SNHLY and CDR2 FYNNEI come from the germline V gene. This CDR3 contains 15 residues. V shed 6 bases and J shed 5 bases, with 19 bases lying between them. In nucleotides, the CDR3 is TGTGCCAGCAGGGCCGGACCGGGAATCGAGTATGGCTACACCTTC. Its translation is CASRAGPGIEYGYTF.

The gene calls are TRBV5-1 and TRBJ2-3; 7 positions agree with TRBD1. CDR3 length: 16 residues. Germline V gene lookup returns CDR1 SGHRS and CDR2 YFSETQ. V trimming: 5 bases; J trimming: 4 bases; junction bases outside the gene matches: 13. The CDR3 here is CASRYNTGVGADTQYF. Here the CDR3 DNA reads TGCGCCAGCAGATATAACACAGGGGTCGGCGCAGATACGCAGTATTTT.

The chain recombines TRBV27 with TRBJ2-1; TRBD1 matches at 8 bases. CDR1 MNHEY and CDR2 SMNVEV come from the germline V gene (reference sequence). The trim removed 7 bases at V and 2 bases at J, leaving 10 bases unmatched. The CDR3 is made up of 16 amino acids. The CDR3: CASIGPTGGTYNEQFF. CDR3 DNA: TGTGCCAGCATTGGCCCTACAGGGGGAACCTACAATGAGCAGTTCTTC.

The chain is built from TRBV5-1 and TRBJ2-7; 11 nucleotides match TRBD2. CDR1 and CDR2 (germline): SGHRS, YFSETQ. V was clipped by 3 bases and J by 4 bases; unmatched bases: 6. The CDR3 runs 15 residues. The chain's CDR3 is CASSSSGGLDYEQYF. DNA for the CDR3: TGCGCCAGCAGCTCTAGCGGGGGGCTCGATTACGAGCAGTACTTC.

CDR3 DNA sequence: TGCAGCGTTGAAATCGGTTTCGCCAACGAGCAGTACTTC. It is translated as CSVEIGFANEQYF. The chain is built from TRBV29-1 and TRBJ2-7; D not resolved. Trimming removed 2 bases from V and 5 bases from J, with 13 bases in between. This CDR3 spans 13 amino acids. Germline V CDR1 and CDR2: SQVTM, ANQGSEA.

This clone was observed a single time. The chain has TRBV27 and TRBJ2-7; 7 bases fit TRBD1. The CDR3 loop spans 14 amino acids. Germline V gene data show CDR1 as MNHEY and CDR2 as SMNVEV (reference sequence). Trimming cost V 4 bases and J 0 bases; bases outside gene matches: 3. CDR3 bases: TGTGCCAGCAGTTACAGGGGACACTCCTACGAGCAGTACTTC. Amino acid sequence: CASSYRGHSYEQYF.

The chain is built from TRBV5-1 and TRBJ1-4; D is ambiguous. The V gene lost 5 bases and the J gene lost 7 bases, with 12 bases spanning the gap. The CDR3 runs to 13 residues. CDR1 is SGHRS, CDR2 YFSETQ, per germline. The CDR3 sequence: CASSSGLGEKLFF. The CDR3 DNA is TGCGCCAGCAGTTCGGGATTAGGTGAAAAACTGTTTTTT. The full variable domain, in which reference TRBV5-1 and TRBJ1-4 provide the parts outside the CDR3, is KAGVTQTPRYLIKTRGQQVTLSCSPISGHRSVSWYQQTPGQGLQFLFEYFSETQRNKGNFPGRFSGRQFSNSRSEMNVSTLELGDSALYLCASSSGLGEKLFFGSGTQLSVL.

This clone was counted once. The chain employs TRBV28 and TRBJ2-3, with D possibly TRBD1 on 5 matching bases. CDR3 length: 14 residues. V dropped 6 bases and J dropped 2 bases, with 12 bases sitting between them. Germline V gene sequence: CDR1 MDHEN, CDR2 SYDVKM. CDR3 nucleotides: TGTGCCAGCAGCCTTAGACAGTCCACAGATACGCAGTATTTT. It specifies CASSLRQSTDTQYF.

The chain uses TRBV13 and TRBJ1-6; weak D call: TRBD1 (5 bases). The V gene's germline CDR1 is PRHDT and CDR2 FYEKMQ (reference sequence). V shed 3 bases and J shed 6 bases, with 12 bases lying between them. The CDR3 consists of 15 residues. The CDR3 region is CASSFQGIGNSPLHF. CDR3 nucleotide sequence: TGTGCCAGCAGCTTCCAGGGTATCGGTAATTCACCCCTCCACTTT.

The chain has TRBV2 and TRBJ1-5, with 10 bases identical to TRBD1. Germline CDR1 and CDR2: SNHLY and FYNNEI. V was clipped by 3 bases and J by 5 bases; unmatched bases: 1. The length of the CDR3 is 14 residues. The CDR3 DNA reads as TGTGCCAGCAGTGATGACAGGGGGCATCAGCCCCAGCATTTT. Amino acid sequence: CASSDDRGHQPQHF.

The chain joins TRBV14 to TRBJ1-3; TRBD1 might be the D (5 bases). With 4 bases removed from V and 7 bases from J, the gap between germline ends came to 17 bases. CDR1 is SGHDN, CDR2 FVKESK, per germline. The CDR3 is made up of 15 amino acids. CDR3 DNA: TGTGCCAGCAGCCGACAAACAGGCAGGTCGAACACCATATATTTT. Translation: CASSRQTGRSNTIYF.

This clone was seen just once. The chain employs TRBV7-9 and TRBJ1-2, with 7 positions matching TRBD1. Germline CDR1 is SEHNR and CDR2 is FQNEAQ (reference sequence). The CDR3 length is 15 residues. The J segment lost 5 bases and the V segment lost 3 bases, leaving 9 bases of the junction unmatched. In nucleotides, the CDR3 is TGTGCCAGCAGCTTTGCGACAGGGAGCCCTTATGGCTACACCTTC. This codes for CASSFATGSPYGYTF.

The rearrangement uses TRBV5-4 and TRBJ1-1, with D maybe TRBD1 (6 bases). Between the trimmed V and J ends, which lost 0 bases and 6 bases, there was a span of 24 bases. The CDR3 sequence is 18 residues long. Looked up from germline, CDR1 is SGHNT and CDR2 is YYREEE (reference sequence). In nucleotides, the CDR3 is TGTGCCAGCAGCTTGGTGAGAGCTAGCTTAACAGGGCGGGCTGAAGCTTTCTTT. Translating gives CASSLVRASLTGRAEAFF.

The CDR3 protein is CASSVGWGQRPFF. For the CDR3, the DNA is TGTGCCAGTAGTGTCGGGTGGGGCCAGCGTCCGTTTTTT. The chain couples TRBV19 to TRBJ1-4, with D possibly being TRBD1 (5 bases). CDR3 length equals 13 residues. Germline V gene data show CDR1 as LNHDA and CDR2 as SQIVND (reference sequence). Between the trimmed V and J ends, which lost 5 bases and 16 bases, there was a span of 20 bases.

This chain links TRBV7-3 with TRBJ1-6, with TRBD1 matching 8 bases. The CDR3 has 14 residues. Looked up from germline, CDR1 is SGHTA and CDR2 is FQGTGA. The ends lost 2 bases at V and 9 bases at J; junction bases unmatched: 3. The CDR3 loop is CASSLAGGVSPLHF. CDR3 in DNA: TGTGCCAGCAGCTTAGCAGGGGGCGTTTCACCCCTCCACTTT.

This clone has a handful of counts. V and J are TRBV9 and TRBJ1-2; D might be TRBD1 (6 bases). V lost 0 bases and J 4 bases, leaving 10 bases between the germline ends. The CDR3 is 14 amino acids. The germline V gene encodes CDR1 SGDLS and CDR2 YYNGEE. Here the CDR3 DNA reads TGTGCCAGCAGCGTAGGGGGGCTAGGCTATGGCTACACCTTC. Its translation is CASSVGGLGYGYTF.

This clone is a singleton in its sample. The gene calls are TRBV6-5 and TRBJ2-3, with 10 bases matching TRBD1. Germline V CDR1 and CDR2: MNHEY, SVGAGI. There are 14 residues in the CDR3. Germline trimming cut 4 bases from V and 4 bases from J; bases unmatched to any gene: 2. CDR3 bases: TGTGCCAGCAGTTGGGGACAGGGGTCAGATACGCAGTATTTT. As protein: CASSWGQGSDTQYF.